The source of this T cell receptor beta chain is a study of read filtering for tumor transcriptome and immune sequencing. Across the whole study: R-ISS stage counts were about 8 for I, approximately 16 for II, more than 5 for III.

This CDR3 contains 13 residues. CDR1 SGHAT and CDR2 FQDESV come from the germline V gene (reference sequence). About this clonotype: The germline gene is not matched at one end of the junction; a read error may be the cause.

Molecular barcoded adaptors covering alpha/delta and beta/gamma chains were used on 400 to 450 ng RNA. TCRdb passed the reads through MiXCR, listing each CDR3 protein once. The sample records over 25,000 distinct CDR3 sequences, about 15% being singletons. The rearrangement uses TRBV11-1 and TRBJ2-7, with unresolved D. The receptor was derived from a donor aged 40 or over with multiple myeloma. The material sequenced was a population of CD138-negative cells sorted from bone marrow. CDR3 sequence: CASGLVGSYEQYF. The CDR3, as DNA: TGTGCCAGCGGCTTAGTAGGGTCCTACGAGCAGTACTTC.